Listed below are T cell receptor beta chains from one sample, sequenced in a study of shared T cell receptors in the human thymus. Some clones are missing from TCRdb's copy, which holds only in-frame ones; the method was immunoSEQ multiplex PCR. The sample has about 660,000 clones, approximately 88% seen once. This same sample was also taken into another study, of human thymus T cells.

Sequencing input: thymocytes. The receptors derive from a boy in the first two years of life with a congenital heart defect. The CDR3 runs from the conserved cysteine through the conserved F or W. A D gene is named only where the DNA matches it firmly. Size tells how often a clone was seen (once, few, many) or the class of an expanded clone, and some rows leave it out.

cdr3_nt cdr3_aa v_call d_call j_call clone_size
TGTGCCAGGAGTGACGGGACAGAGGGGCCCACAGATACGCAGTATTTT CARSDGTEGPTDTQYF TRBV2 TRBD1 TRBJ2-3 NA
TGTGCCAGCAGCTTAGAAAGCGGGGGAAATACTGAGCAGTTCTTC CASSLESGGNTEQFF TRBV13 TRBD2 TRBJ2-1 NA
TGCGCCAGCAGTCAATCGGGAGGCCCCTACGAGCAGTACTTC CASSQSGGPYEQYF TRBV23-1 NA TRBJ2-7 NA
TGCGCCAGCAGCGGGCCCCTACAGGGGGCGGAAACTGAAGCTTTCTTT CASSGPLQGAETEAFF TRBV5-1 TRBD1 TRBJ1-1 once
TGTGCCAGCAGACCACTAGCGGGCCGGTCCGAGCAGTACTTC CASRPLAGRSEQYF TRBV5-4 TRBD2 TRBJ2-7 NA
TGCAGCGTGGCGGGGGGGCACTGCACAGATACGCAGTATTTT CSVAGGHCTDTQYF TRBV29-1 TRBD2 TRBJ2-3 NA
TGTGCCAGCAGCTTGGACTACACAGATACGCAGTATTTT CASSLDYTDTQYF TRBV5-4 NA TRBJ2-3 NA
TGTGCCAGCACCGGACTAGCGGGAAAAAGGCAGTACTTC CASTGLAGKRQYF TRBV27 TRBD2 TRBJ2-7 NA
TGTGCCAGCAGCGGGAGGGCCCCTCACAATGAGCAGTTCTTC CASSGRAPHNEQFF TRBV7-8 TRBD2 TRBJ2-1 NA
TGCAGCGCCCTGGAGGCGGGCCAACGGGACACAGATACGCAGTATTTT CSALEAGQRDTDTQYF TRBV29-1 NA TRBJ2-3 NA
TGTGCCAGCGACCTAAGCAGGGGAGACACAGATACGCAGTATTTT CASDLSRGDTDTQYF TRBV27 NA TRBJ2-3 NA
TGTGCCTGGAGTGTACGCCGGGACAGGGTGAAGGGGGAGCAGTACTTC CAWSVRRDRVKGEQYF TRBV30 TRBD1 TRBJ2-7 few
TGTGCCAGCAGGACAGGGGGAACCGGGGAGCTGTTTTTT CASRTGGTGELFF TRBV27 TRBD1 TRBJ2-2 NA
TGTGCCAGCAGTTTATCCAAAAACACTGAAGCTTTCTTT CASSLSKNTEAFF TRBV27 NA TRBJ1-1 NA
TGTGCCAGTGGAGCTAGCGGGAGATACAATGAGCAGTTCTTC CASGASGRYNEQFF TRBV19 TRBD2 TRBJ2-1 NA
TGCGCCAGCAGCCAAGACTGGTCTAGCAGGCATGAGCAGTTCTTC CASSQDWSSRHEQFF TRBV4-3 NA TRBJ2-1 few
TGTGCCAGCAGCCCACCAGAGGGACAGAACTCTAACAATGAGCAGTTCTTC CASSPPEGQNSNNEQFF TRBV14 TRBD1 TRBJ2-1 NA
TGTGCCAGCAGTGACCGGTCTAGCGAATCCCACAATGAGCAGTTCTTC CASSDRSSESHNEQFF TRBV25-1 NA TRBJ2-1 NA
TGTGCCAGCAGCCTCCGTCGGTCGCAGGGTCGGTATGACTACACCTTC CASSLRRSQGRYDYTF TRBV7-9 NA TRBJ1-2 NA
TGTGCCAGCAGTGGCACTAGCGGGAGCGCCTACGAGCAGTACTTC CASSGTSGSAYEQYF TRBV25-1 TRBD2 TRBJ2-7 NA
TGTGCCAGCAGCTCGAGTGGGGGGATGGGGCAGCCCCAGCATTTT CASSSSGGMGQPQHF TRBV11-2 NA TRBJ1-5 NA
TGTGCCAGCAGTTTACCCCTATGGGGGAGGGGGGACACCGGGGAGCTGTTTTTT CASSLPLWGRGDTGELFF TRBV28 NA TRBJ2-2 NA
TGTGCCAGCAGCCAAGATGGGAGCGGGAGAATCACAGATACGCAGTATTTT CASSQDGSGRITDTQYF TRBV4-2 TRBD2 TRBJ2-3 NA
TGTGCCAGCCGGCGGGAGACCACCGGGGAGCTGTTTTTT CASRRETTGELFF TRBV9 TRBD2 TRBJ2-2 once
TGTGCCAGTAGTATAGTTGTTGGGGTGGGGGCCGTGAACACTGAAGCTTTCTTT CASSIVVGVGAVNTEAFF TRBV19 NA TRBJ1-1 NA
TGCGCCAGCAGTTCGAGCGGGAGGGCCGGGGAGACCCAGTACTTC CASSSSGRAGETQYF TRBV5-1 TRBD2 TRBJ2-5 NA